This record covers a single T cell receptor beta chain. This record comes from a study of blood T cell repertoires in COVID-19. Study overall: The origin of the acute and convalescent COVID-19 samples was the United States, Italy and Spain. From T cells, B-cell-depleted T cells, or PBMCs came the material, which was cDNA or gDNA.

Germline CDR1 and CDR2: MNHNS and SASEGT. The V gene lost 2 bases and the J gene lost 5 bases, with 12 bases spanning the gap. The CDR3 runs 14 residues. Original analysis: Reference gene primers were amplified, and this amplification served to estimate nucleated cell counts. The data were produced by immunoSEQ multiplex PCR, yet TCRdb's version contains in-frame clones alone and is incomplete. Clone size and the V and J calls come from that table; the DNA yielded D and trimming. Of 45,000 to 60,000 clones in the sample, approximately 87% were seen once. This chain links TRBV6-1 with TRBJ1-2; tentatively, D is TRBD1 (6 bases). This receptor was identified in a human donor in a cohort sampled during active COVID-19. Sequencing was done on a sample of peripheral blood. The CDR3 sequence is CASSESGDVYGYTF. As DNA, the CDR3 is TGTGCCAGCAGTGAATCAGGGGACGTATATGGCTACACCTTC.